The sequence of this T cell receptor beta chain was determined in a study of cytomegalovirus exposure and HLA in healthy donors. Broader study findings: Compared with the roughly 700-donor mean, an Asian-associated ancestry cluster reportedly had fewer N-insertions, according to a later analysis.

PCR used 60 Vbeta primers and 13 Jbeta primers. Using immunoSEQ multiplex PCR, the repertoire was profiled, and TCRdb retains in-frame clones only, with some absent. The table records around 140,000 clones, roughly 9.6% of them present only once. Looked up from germline, CDR1 is SQVTM and CDR2 is ANQGSEA. This CDR3 is 12 amino acids long. Trimming left V 8 bases short and J 4 bases short, with 13 bases between. In this sample, this clone turned up a few times. Its antigen is not identified. This sequence originates from a woman aged 40 to 50 in good health and CMV-seropositive. The material sequenced was PBMCs. This chain uses TRBV29-1 with TRBJ2-3; no definite D call. This CDR3 is CSPRIGSDTQYF. CDR3 nucleotide sequence: TGCAGCCCGCGCATCGGGTCAGATACGCAGTATTTT.